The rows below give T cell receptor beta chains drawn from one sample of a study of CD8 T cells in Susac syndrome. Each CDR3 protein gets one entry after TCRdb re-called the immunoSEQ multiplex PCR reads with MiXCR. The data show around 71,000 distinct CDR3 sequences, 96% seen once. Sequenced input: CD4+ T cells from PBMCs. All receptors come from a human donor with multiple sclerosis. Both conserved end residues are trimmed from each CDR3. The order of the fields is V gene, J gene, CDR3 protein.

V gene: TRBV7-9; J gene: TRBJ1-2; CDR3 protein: ASSPGANYGYT
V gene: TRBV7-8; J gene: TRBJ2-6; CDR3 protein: ASSLADSFAGANVLT
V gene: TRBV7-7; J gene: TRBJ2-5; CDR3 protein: ASSLGSASGETQY
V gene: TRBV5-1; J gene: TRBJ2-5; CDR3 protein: ASSLSARGGKETQY
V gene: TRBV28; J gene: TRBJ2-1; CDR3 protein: ASSPGHPGANEQF
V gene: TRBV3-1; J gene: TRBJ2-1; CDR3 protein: ASSRDPGGVNEQF
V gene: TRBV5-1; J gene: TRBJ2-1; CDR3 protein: ASSLGGAAPNEQF
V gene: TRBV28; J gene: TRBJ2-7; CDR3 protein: ASLKGQTYEQY
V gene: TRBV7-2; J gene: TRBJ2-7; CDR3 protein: ASSLGGTRSYEQY
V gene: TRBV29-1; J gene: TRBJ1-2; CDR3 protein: SVESPERGEGGYT
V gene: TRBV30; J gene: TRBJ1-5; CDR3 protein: AWSADLSNQPQH
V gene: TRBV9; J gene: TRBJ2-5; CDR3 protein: ASSVARQGGETQY
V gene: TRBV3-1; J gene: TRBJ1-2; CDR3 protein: ASSRTGGDGYT
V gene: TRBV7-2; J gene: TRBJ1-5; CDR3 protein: ASSLERGFNQPQH
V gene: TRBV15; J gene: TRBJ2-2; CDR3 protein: ATRGLGSDANTGELF
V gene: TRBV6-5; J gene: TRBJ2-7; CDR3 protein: ASRPRGGARDEQY
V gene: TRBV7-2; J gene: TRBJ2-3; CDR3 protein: ASSPLSGGGDTQY
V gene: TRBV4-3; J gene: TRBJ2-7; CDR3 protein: ASSQLTTGGNAYEQY
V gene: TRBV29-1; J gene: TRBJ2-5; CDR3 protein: SSRKGPETQY
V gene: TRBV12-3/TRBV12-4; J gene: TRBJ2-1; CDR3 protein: ASSSPRRDTLSYNEQF
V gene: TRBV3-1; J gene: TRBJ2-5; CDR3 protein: ASRGGTVQETQY
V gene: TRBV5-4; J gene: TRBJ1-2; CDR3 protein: ASSFEGGRGHGYT
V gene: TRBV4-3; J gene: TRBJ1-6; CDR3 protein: ASSQDRYRTAYNSPLH
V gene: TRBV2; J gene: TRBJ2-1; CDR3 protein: ASQGGHNEQF
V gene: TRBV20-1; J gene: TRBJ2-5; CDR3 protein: SARGETGEETQY
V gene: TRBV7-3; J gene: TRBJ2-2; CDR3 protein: ASSLQGGGTGELF
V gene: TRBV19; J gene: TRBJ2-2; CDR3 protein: ASRFAGVPGELF
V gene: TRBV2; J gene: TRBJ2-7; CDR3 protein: ASTALRAGRDEQY
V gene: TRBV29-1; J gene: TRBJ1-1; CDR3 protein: SVGWGRGDTEAF
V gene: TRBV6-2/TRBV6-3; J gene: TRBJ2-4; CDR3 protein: ASSLRTSLSHIQY
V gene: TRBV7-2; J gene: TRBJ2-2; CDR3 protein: ASSLTSGTGELF
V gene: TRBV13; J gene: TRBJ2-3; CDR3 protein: ASSFYASGGADTQY
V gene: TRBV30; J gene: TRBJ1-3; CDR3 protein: AWDGGKLGNTIY
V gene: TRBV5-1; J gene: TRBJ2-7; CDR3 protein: ASSFGNNYEQY
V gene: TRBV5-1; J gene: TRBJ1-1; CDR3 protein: ASSLDRGPMNTEAF
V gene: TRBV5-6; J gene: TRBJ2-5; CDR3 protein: ASGTLASRETQY
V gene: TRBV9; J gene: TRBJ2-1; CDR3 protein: ASSVDSGGGWNEQF
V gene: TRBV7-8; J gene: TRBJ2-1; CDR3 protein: ASSPRDPSEQF
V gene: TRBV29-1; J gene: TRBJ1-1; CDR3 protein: SVGTANTEAF
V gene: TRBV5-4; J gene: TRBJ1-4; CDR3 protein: ASSLLGGDEKLF
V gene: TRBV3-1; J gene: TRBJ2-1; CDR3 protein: ASSQDPRGTDEQF
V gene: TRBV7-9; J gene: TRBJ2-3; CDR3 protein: ASSLVGAADTQY
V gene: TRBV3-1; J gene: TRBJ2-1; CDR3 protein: ASSELAGLYNEQF
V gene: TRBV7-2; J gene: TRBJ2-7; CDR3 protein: ASSLAGGSYEQY
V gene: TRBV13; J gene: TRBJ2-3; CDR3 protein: ASSSGTDTPDTQY
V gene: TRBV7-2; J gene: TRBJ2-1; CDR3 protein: ASSLVPGPSSYNEQF
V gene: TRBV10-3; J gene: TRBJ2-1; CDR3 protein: AISDDSNEQF
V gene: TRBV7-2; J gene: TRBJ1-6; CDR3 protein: ASTQQGTGSPLH
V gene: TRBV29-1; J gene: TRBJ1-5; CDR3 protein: SVEVGGNQPQH